One sample yielded the 11 T cell receptor beta chains listed below, sequenced in a study of blood T cell repertoires in COVID-19. Sequenced by immunoSEQ multiplex PCR; TCRdb stores in-frame clones only, minus some. The sample holds more than 10,000 clones, around 87% seen once. The sequenced sample consisted of peripheral blood. All receptors come from a human donor with active COVID-19. The donor label of this sample is uncertain.

The rearrangement joins TRBV27 to TRBJ1-6; D perhaps matches TRBD1 (6 bases). Trimming stripped 5 bases from V and 0 bases from J, with 17 bases between. The CDR3 is 18 amino acids. From germline, CDR1 is MNHEY and CDR2 SMNVEV (reference sequence). DNA of the CDR3: TGTGCCAGCAGTCGGACAGCGATCCCGAGCTCCTATAATTCACCCCTCCACTTT. Protein product: CASSRTAIPSSYNSPLHF.

This clone was detected a few times. The chain joins TRBV7-2 to TRBJ1-2; the match to TRBD1 covers 12 bases. J lost 4 bases, V lost 1 base, and 7 bases had no gene match. Germline V gene lookup returns CDR1 SGHTA and CDR2 FQGNSA. CDR3 length equals 17 residues. The CDR3 here is CASSLVAGQGAGYGYTF. The CDR3 DNA is TGTGCCAGCAGCTTAGTGGCGGGACAGGGGGCGGGCTATGGCTACACCTTC. The full variable domain, completed using reference TRBV7-2 and TRBJ1-2, is GAGVSQSPSNKVTEKGKDVELRCDPISGHTALYWYRQSLGQGLEFLIYFQGNSAPDKSGLPSDRFSAERTGGSVSTLTIQRTQQEDSAVYLCASSLVAGQGAGYGYTFGSGTRLTVV.

The chain recombines TRBV5-1 with TRBJ1-1, with TRBD1 matching 9 bases. The ends lost 2 bases at V and 0 bases at J; junction bases unmatched: 5. There are 16 residues in the CDR3. Germline assignment: CDR1 SGHRS and CDR2 YFSETQ. Written as DNA, the CDR3 is TGCGCCAGCAGCTTATGGACAGGGGAAATGAACACTGAAGCTTTCTTT. It codes for CASSLWTGEMNTEAFF.

The rearrangement joins TRBV7-6 to TRBJ1-1; unclear D gene. The CDR3 totals 13 residues. The V gene's germline CDR1 is SGHVS and CDR2 FNYEAQ. V was trimmed by 1 base and J by 1 base, leaving 4 bases between them. Written as DNA, the CDR3 is TGTGCCAGCAGCTTAGAGCAGAACACTGAAGCTTTCTTT. This gives the protein CASSLEQNTEAFF.

The chain carries TRBV29-1 and TRBJ2-2; D perhaps matches TRBD1 (6 bases). CDR3 length equals 17 residues. Per germline, CDR1 SQVTM and CDR2 ANQGSEA. Trimming shortened V by 7 bases and J by 6 bases, and 27 bases separated the two germline ends. The CDR3: CSALPVRQDERPGELFF. The CDR3 DNA is TGCAGCGCCCTCCCAGTGCGACAGGACGAGAGGCCCGGGGAGCTGTTTTTT.

The chain recombines TRBV7-8 with TRBJ1-2, with a weak D call TRBD1 (6 bases). Germline values: CDR1 SGHVS, CDR2 FQNEAQ. The CDR3 is 15 residues long. The V gene lost 5 bases and the J gene lost 8 bases, with 21 bases spanning the gap. The CDR3: CASSPTDRSPGGYTF. For the CDR3, the DNA is TGTGCCAGCAGCCCTACTGACAGGTCCCCCGGGGGCTACACCTTC.

This clone was seen a few times. CDR3 DNA: TGTGCCAGCAGCCCGCAGGGGAGGGGCACCTACGAGCAGTACTTC. Residues: CASSPQGRGTYEQYF. This rearrangement joins TRBV3-1 (or the pseudogene TRBV3-2) to TRBJ2-7; a possible D gene is TRBD2 (7 bases). The germline V gene has CDR1 LGHDT and CDR2 YNNKEL (reference sequence). The V and J ends lost 4 bases and 2 bases respectively, with 15 bases between them. The CDR3 contains 15 residues.

The chain employs TRBV6-2 or TRBV6-3 and TRBJ1-1, with D tentatively TRBD1 (5 bases). The CDR3 totals 15 residues. Germline V gives CDR1 MNHEY, CDR2 SVGEGT. Trimming shortened V by 0 bases and J by 11 bases, and 19 bases separated the two germline ends. For the CDR3, the DNA is TGTGCCAGCAGTTACTCGGGGGATCAAGATCGGGAGGCTTTCTTT. This translates into CASSYSGDQDREAFF.

This chain links TRBV2 with TRBJ2-3; 12 bases line up with TRBD2. V was clipped by 4 bases and J by 0 bases; unmatched bases: 5. This CDR3 region has 17 residues. Germline V CDR1 and CDR2: SNHLY, FYNNEI. The DNA of the CDR3 is TGTGCCAGCAGTGGGTCTAGCGGGGGGGGGAGCACAGATACGCAGTATTTT. Residues: CASSGSSGGGSTDTQYF.

V gene TRBV19 combines with J gene TRBJ1-5, with 7 bases identical to TRBD1. CDR3 length equals 15 residues. With V trimmed by 4 bases and J by 2 bases, 5 bases remained unmatched. Germline CDR1 LNHDA, CDR2 SQIVND (reference sequence). The CDR3 is CASSREGQGNQPQHF. The CDR3 DNA is TGTGCCAGTAGTAGAGAAGGACAGGGCAATCAGCCCCAGCATTTT.

The chain couples TRBV3-1 (or the pseudogene TRBV3-2) to TRBJ2-4; a possible D gene is TRBD2 (6 bases). V shed 4 bases and J shed 3 bases, with 10 bases lying between them. CDR3 length equals 14 residues. Germline V lookup: CDR1 LGHDT, CDR2 YNNKEL (reference sequence). CDR3 loop: CASSPTGVKNIQYF. CDR3 nucleotide sequence: TGTGCCAGCAGCCCAACGGGGGTCAAAAACATTCAGTACTTC.